These 27 T cell receptor beta chains originate from one sample sequenced in a study of T cell responses to AZD1222 COVID-19 vaccine. Some clones are missing from TCRdb's copy, which holds only in-frame ones; the method was immunoSEQ multiplex PCR. In the table there are about 140,000 clones, about 89% of which are singletons. The sequenced sample was peripheral blood, obtained on day 0 of AZD1222 vaccination. The receptors were sampled from an adult in good health.

This clone came up a few times. The chain joins TRBV25-1 to TRBJ2-5, with TRBD2 identical over 11 bases. Trimming removed 1 base from V and 5 bases from J; junction bases left unmatched: 3. Germline values: CDR1 MGHDK, CDR2 SYGVNS. CDR3 length equals 15 residues. CDR3 region: CASSESTSGMETQYF. CDR3 bases: TGTGCCAGCAGTGAATCGACTAGCGGGATGGAGACCCAGTACTTC. Together with reference TRBV25-1 and TRBJ2-5, the CDR3 gives the full variable domain: EADIYQTPRYLVIGTGKKITLECSQTMGHDKMYWYQQDPGMELHLIHYSYGVNSTEKGDLSSESTVSRIRTEHFPLTLESARPSHTSQYLCASSESTSGMETQYFGPGTRLLVL.

J is TRBJ2-1 and V is TRBV15, with D tentatively TRBD2 (5 bases). The V and J ends lost 0 bases and 16 bases respectively, with 19 bases between them. CDR1 and CDR2 (germline): LNHNV, YYDKDF (reference sequence). This CDR3 has 14 amino acids. CDR3 region: CATSRDKGYQEAFF. The CDR3 bases are TGTGCCACCAGCAGAGATAAGGGCTATCAGGAGGCTTTCTTC.

This clone was observed a handful of times. The chain links TRBV13 to TRBJ2-7; no firm D call. From germline, CDR1 is PRHDT and CDR2 FYEKMQ (reference sequence). The V end lost 7 bases, the J end lost 0 bases, and 13 bases lay between the germline ends. This CDR3 has 14 amino acids. The CDR3 here is CASTRTKNSYEQYF. The CDR3 nucleotides are TGTGCCAGCACCCGGACGAAGAACTCCTACGAGCAGTACTTC.

As regards this clone: Other DNA sequences within the sample encode an identical CDR3. V is TRBV2 and J is TRBJ1-2, with TRBD1 matching 10 bases. Germline V lookup: CDR1 SNHLY, CDR2 FYNNEI. After removal of 4 bases from V and 5 bases from J, the junction contained 1 base not matched to a gene. The CDR3 is 13 amino acids. CDR3 DNA: TGTGCCAGCAGTGGGGGACAGGGGTATGGCTACACCTTC. This translates into CASSGGQGYGYTF.

The chain uses TRBV10-1 and TRBJ1-1; D is undetermined. This CDR3 is built from 15 residues. Per the germline V gene, CDR1 is WNHNN and CDR2 is SYGVQD (reference sequence). Trimming removed 0 bases from V and 5 bases from J, with 13 bases in between. CDR3 sequence reads: CASSESKDMGTEAFF. The CDR3 nucleotides are TGCGCCAGCAGTGAGTCTAAAGACATGGGAACTGAAGCTTTCTTT.

The chain carries TRBV2 and TRBJ2-1; 12 positions match TRBD2. The germline gives CDR1 SNHLY, CDR2 FYNNEI. V lost 4 bases to trimming and J lost 3 bases; unmatched junction nucleotides: 4. The CDR3 has 16 amino acids. CDR3 protein: CASSGLAGGRYNEQFF. CDR3 nucleotides: TGTGCCAGCAGTGGCCTAGCGGGGGGGCGCTACAATGAGCAGTTCTTC.

The gene calls are TRBV19 and TRBJ1-6; no clear D gene. Between the trimmed V and J ends, which lost 3 bases and 2 bases, there was a span of 8 bases. Germline assignment: CDR1 LNHDA and CDR2 SQIVND (reference sequence). This CDR3 has 15 amino acids. CDR3 protein: CASSIGQTYNSPLHF. The CDR3 DNA reads TGTGCCAGTAGTATTGGCCAGACCTATAATTCACCCCTCCACTTT.

The V and J genes are TRBV10-2 and TRBJ1-2, with a tentative D call TRBD1 (6 bases). From germline, CDR1 is WSHSY and CDR2 SAAADI. The CDR3 consists of 14 residues. V shed 6 bases and J shed 4 bases, with 15 bases lying between them. The CDR3 loop reads CASRPQGQSYGYTF. The DNA for the CDR3 is TGCGCCAGCAGACCACAAGGACAGAGCTATGGCTACACCTTC.

In nucleotides, the CDR3 is TGTGCCAGTAGTAGTTATTCAGGGGACCAGCCCCAGCATTTT. Protein sequence: CASSSYSGDQPQHF. The rearrangement uses TRBV19 and TRBJ1-5, with a tentative D call TRBD1 (6 bases). CDR1 LNHDA and CDR2 SQIVND come from the germline V gene (reference sequence). The CDR3 is 14 residues long. V was cut by 4 bases and J by 7 bases, with 14 bases left in between.

The chain employs TRBV4-2 and TRBJ2-7, with 10 bases fitting TRBD1. The J segment lost 4 bases and the V segment lost 4 bases, leaving 4 bases of the junction unmatched. Germline assignment: CDR1 LGHNA and CDR2 YNFKEQ. The CDR3 covers 14 residues. The CDR3 bases are TGTGCCAGCAGCCTCCGGGGACAGGGGTACGAGCAGTACTTC. This translates into CASSLRGQGYEQYF.

The gene calls are TRBV10-3 and TRBJ2-2; D perhaps matches TRBD1 (6 bases). The CDR3 length is 12 residues. Germline CDR1 ENHRY, CDR2 SYGVKD. Trimming stripped 8 bases from V and 5 bases from J, with 9 bases between. Written as DNA, the CDR3 is TGTGCCATCTCCGGGACAACCGGGGAGCTGTTTTTT. It yields the protein CAISGTTGELFF.

The chain recombines TRBV28 with TRBJ1-1; TRBD1 might be the D (5 bases). V was cut by 6 bases and J by 4 bases, with 15 bases left in between. CDR1 is MDHEN, CDR2 SYDVKM, per germline. This CDR3 has 14 amino acids. The CDR3 loop reads CASSPTAPSTEAFF. CDR3 sequence (DNA): TGTGCCAGCAGCCCGACAGCTCCGAGCACTGAAGCTTTCTTT. The full variable domain, completed using reference TRBV28 and TRBJ1-1, is DVKVTQSSRYLVKRTGEKVFLECVQDMDHENMFWYRQDPGLGLRLIYFSYDVKMKEKGDIPEGYSVSREKKERFSLILESASTNQTSMYLCASSPTAPSTEAFFGQGTRLTVV.

In its sample, this clone was seen once. The chain combines TRBV18 with TRBJ2-3; 14 nucleotides agree with TRBD2. The CDR3 is 20 residues long. Trimming cost V 2 bases and J 1 base; bases outside gene matches: 11. In germline, CDR1 is KGHSH, CDR2 LQKENI. The CDR3 protein is CASSPGAGTSGSYGTDTQYF. DNA of the CDR3: TGTGCCAGCTCACCAGGCGCCGGGACTAGCGGGAGTTACGGCACAGATACGCAGTATTTT.

This clone has just one count. CDR3 region: CASSPGGSTQETQYF. DNA of the CDR3: TGCGCCAGCAGCCCTGGGGGGAGCACTCAAGAGACCCAGTACTTC. This chain uses TRBV5-1 with TRBJ2-5; the D gene is possibly TRBD2 (6 bases). There are 15 residues in the CDR3. CDR1 and CDR2 from the germline V gene are SGHRS and YFSETQ. The V gene lost 4 bases and the J gene lost 2 bases, with 15 bases spanning the gap.

The V gene is TRBV6-5, the J gene TRBJ1-2, with 9 positions matching TRBD1. CDR1 MNHEY and CDR2 SVGAGI come from the germline V gene. The CDR3 loop spans 15 amino acids. V shed 6 bases and J 0 bases; nucleotides not matched to a gene: 5. The CDR3 sequence is CASSPDRGSNYGYTF. The CDR3 DNA follows: TGTGCCAGCAGCCCGGACAGGGGCTCTAACTATGGCTACACCTTC.

This clone has a handful of counts. The gene calls are TRBV5-1 and TRBJ2-2, with 7 bases that match TRBD1. The germline V gene encodes CDR1 SGHRS and CDR2 YFSETQ. V dropped 0 bases and J dropped 4; count of bases not matched to a gene: 3. The CDR3 is 15 amino acids. The CDR3 reads CASSLEGQLTGELFF. As DNA, the CDR3 is TGCGCCAGCAGCTTGGAGGGACAGCTCACCGGGGAGCTGTTTTTT. Filled out from reference TRBV5-1 and TRBJ2-2, the complete variable domain reads KAGVTQTPRYLIKTRGQQVTLSCSPISGHRSVSWYQQTPGQGLQFLFEYFSETQRNKGNFPGRFSGRQFSNSRSEMNVSTLELGDSALYLCASSLEGQLTGELFFGEGSRLTVL.

The V gene is TRBV6-5, the J gene TRBJ1-5; a weak D match, TRBD1 (6 bases). This CDR3 region has 15 residues. Germline CDR1 reads MNHEY; CDR2 reads SVGAGI. Trimming shortened V by 5 bases and J by 1 base, and 12 bases separated the two germline ends. The CDR3 DNA is TGTGCCAGCAGTCGGACAGTTGGGAGCAATCAGCCCCAGCATTTT. It codes for CASSRTVGSNQPQHF.

The chain employs TRBV5-4 and TRBJ2-3; 11 nucleotides agree with TRBD2. The length of the CDR3 is 17 residues. Per germline, CDR1 SGHNT and CDR2 YYREEE (reference sequence). V trimming: 0 bases; J trimming: 6 bases; junction bases outside the gene matches: 9. This CDR3 reads CASSLGSGLAGLDTQYF. The CDR3 region has the DNA TGTGCCAGCAGCTTGGGGTCTGGACTAGCGGGTTTGGATACGCAGTATTTT.

The chain carries TRBV23-1 and TRBJ2-3; D is perhaps TRBD2 (5 bases). TRBV23-1 is an ORF for which the function is uncertain. This CDR3 spans 16 amino acids. Trimming removed 0 bases at V and 0 bases at J, with 10 bases between. CDR3 nucleotide sequence: TGCGCCAGCAGTCAATCGGGAGCGTCTAGCACAGATACGCAGTATTTT. Translation: CASSQSGASSTDTQYF.

The J gene is TRBJ2-7, the V gene TRBV30; 8 bases line up with TRBD1. With 5 bases clipped from V and 2 bases from J, the junction kept 8 bases outside the gene matches. The CDR3 runs 14 residues. In germline, CDR1 is GTSNPN, CDR2 SVGIG (reference sequence). The CDR3 coding sequence is TGTGCCTGGCCGGCAGGGACAGGAACCTACGAGCAGTACTTC. Protein product: CAWPAGTGTYEQYF.

The rearrangement uses TRBV7-2 and TRBJ2-5; no clear D. This CDR3 has 13 amino acids. Trimming shortened V by 4 bases and J by 5 bases, and 11 bases separated the two germline ends. The germline V gene encodes CDR1 SGHTA and CDR2 FQGNSA. The CDR3 is CASSSGPRETQYF. CDR3 DNA sequence: TGTGCCAGCAGCTCGGGCCCCAGGGAGACCCAGTACTTC. Looking up the rest from reference TRBV7-2 and TRBJ2-5 gives the full variable domain: GAGVSQSPSNKVTEKGKDVELRCDPISGHTALYWYRQSLGQGLEFLIYFQGNSAPDKSGLPSDRFSAERTGGSVSTLTIQRTQQEDSAVYLCASSSGPRETQYFGPGTRLLVL.

The chain has TRBV6-4 and TRBJ1-6; tentative D call: TRBD1 (5 bases). The V gene's germline CDR1 is MRHNA and CDR2 SNTAGT. The ends were cut back, 3 bases at V and 6 bases at J, with 9 bases in the middle. The CDR3 has 14 residues. DNA for the CDR3: TGTGCCAGCAGTGAGGAAGGGGCTAATTCACCCCTCCACTTT. As protein: CASSEEGANSPLHF.

This clone has only a few counts. This chain uses TRBV10-2 with TRBJ2-2; 8 bases line up with TRBD2. Germline-derived CDR1 and CDR2 are WSHSY and SAAADI. The length of the CDR3 is 13 residues. With V trimmed by 8 bases and J by 5 bases, 4 bases remained unmatched. CDR3 in amino acids: CASREGRTGELFF. CDR3 sequence (DNA): TGCGCCAGCCGGGAGGGTCGGACCGGGGAGCTGTTTTTT.

The chain uses TRBV27 and TRBJ1-2, with D uncertain. Germline loops: CDR1 MNHEY, CDR2 SMNVEV (reference sequence). V was clipped by 3 bases and J by 3 bases, with 14 bases between them. This CDR3 contains 15 residues. In DNA, the CDR3 is TGTGCCAGCAGTTTTAAGACCGCCACGCACTATGGCTACACCTTC. As protein: CASSFKTATHYGYTF.

This clone was seen more than once but under ten times. The chain joins TRBV5-4 to TRBJ1-1, with 9 bases aligning to TRBD1. This CDR3 has 15 residues. CDR1 and CDR2 from the germline V gene are SGHNT and YYREEE (reference sequence). V dropped 6 bases and J dropped 10; count of bases not matched to a gene: 16. The CDR3 region is CASTTNGQGLGRAFF. DNA for the CDR3: TGTGCCAGCACGACGAACGGACAGGGGCTAGGGAGAGCTTTCTTT.

This clone was seen only once. This rearrangement joins TRBV7-3 to TRBJ2-7, with D possibly matching TRBD1 (6 bases). The V end lost 5 bases, the J end lost 0 bases, and 11 bases lay between the germline ends. This CDR3 is 14 amino acids long. Germline CDR1 SGHTA, CDR2 FQGTGA. The CDR3 is CASSTDSSSYEQYF. The DNA of the CDR3 is TGTGCCAGCAGCACGGACAGTAGCTCCTACGAGCAGTACTTC.

The chain employs TRBV10-2 and TRBJ1-3, with a tentative D call TRBD1 (5 bases). The germline V gene encodes CDR1 WSHSY and CDR2 SAAADI. The CDR3 has 16 residues. V shed 7 bases and J shed 1 base, with 17 bases lying between them. This chain's CDR3 is CASKEMARASGNTIYF. The DNA for the CDR3 is TGCGCCAGCAAGGAGATGGCCAGGGCGTCTGGAAACACCATATATTTT.